This TCR beta chain was observed in a study of T cells in Graves' hyperthyroidism and ophthalmopathy. General study points: Researchers found most expanded thyroid clonotypes above 0.001 in blood as well.

CDR3 length: 15 amino acids. CDR1 and CDR2 (germline): MNHNS, SASEGT. Trimming took off 5 bases at V and 4 bases at J, with 15 bases between the two ends. Not enrolled were patients with uncontrolled infection, other autoimmune disease, pregnancy or lactation. Orbital computed tomography, thyroid ultrasound, serum thyroxine and TRAb, and clinical symptoms together informed the diagnoses. RNA transcripts were the template for amplifying TCR beta CDR3 regions. The HTBI primer set drove a first-round RT-PCR of the TCR CDR3. TCRdb itself ran the multiplex PCR reads through MiXCR, one entry per CDR3 protein. The sample lists 300,000 to 450,000 distinct CDR3 sequences, about 15% seen once, with 8% to 13% in the top ten. A remark on this clonotype: Its antigen is not known.

The rearrangement links TRBV6-1 to TRBJ1-5, with D possibly being TRBD1 (5 bases). The TCR was taken from a woman aged 55-70 years with Graves' hyperthyroidism. The sequenced material came from blood. Here the CDR3 DNA reads TGTGCCAGCAGTCCCCTAAACGGGGGTAATCAGCCCCAGCATTTT. The encoded protein is CASSPLNGGNQPQHF.